In this sample, the clone carrying this T cell receptor (beta chain) turned up many times. Its antigen is not identified. This beta chain lies outside the target of a library built for alpha chains; its clone size means little. This record comes from a study of spatial heterogeneity in lung cancer. General study points: Tumors with more nonsynonymous mutations had more expanded intratumoral alpha and beta TCRs.

As for time point: sample taken at primary tumor resection. One entry per CDR3 protein results from TCRdb running MiXCR on the 5' RACE reads. The data contain 5,500 to 7,500 distinct CDR3 sequences, roughly 12% of them singletons. Trimming stripped 5 bases from V and 0 bases from J, with 15 bases between. This CDR3 region has 15 residues. The germline gives CDR1 DFQATT, CDR2 SNEGSKA (reference sequence). The chain links TRBV20-1 to TRBJ2-3; tentatively, D is TRBD2 (6 bases). This TCR came from a male donor with early-stage non-small cell lung cancer. The sequencing here drew on lung tumor tissue, taken at surgery. In DNA, the CDR3 is TGCAGTGCTCAATTTTCGGCGGGGAGCACAGATACGCAGTATTTT. Translation gives CSAQFSAGSTDTQYF.